This passage covers 4 T cell receptor beta chains from one sample sequenced in a study of blood T cells in healthy people across ages. With a J-beta primer mix and a sample-barcoded 5' primer, a second PCR ran roughly 7 to 11 cycles. TCRdb called the 5' RACE reads again in MiXCR, with one record for every CDR3 protein. The data contain about 1,400,000 distinct CDR3 sequences, 42% of them singletons. The sample consisted of blood. These receptors were obtained from a woman between 18 and 29 years old in good health.

The chain employs TRBV6-6 and TRBJ2-5; 10 bases fit TRBD1. The CDR3 totals 14 residues. Per the germline V gene, CDR1 is MNHNY and CDR2 is SVGAGI (reference sequence). The junction had 10 bases not matched to a gene; V was cut back by 7 bases and J by 8 bases. The CDR3 sequence: CASTLGQGWGTQYF. CDR3 coding DNA: TGTGCCAGCACCCTGGGACAGGGGTGGGGCACCCAGTACTTC.

The chain joins TRBV20-1 to TRBJ1-2; possibly TRBD1 for D (5 bases). Germline loops: CDR1 DFQATT, CDR2 SNEGSKA (reference sequence). The V gene lost 5 bases and the J gene lost 1 base, with 14 bases spanning the gap. CDR3 length: 14 residues. The CDR3 loop reads CSAGFGADNYGYTF. The CDR3 DNA reads TGCAGTGCTGGTTTTGGGGCGGATAACTATGGCTACACCTTC.

For this clonotype: The limits of the CDR3 on the DNA are not certain, so only TCRdb's listed CDR3 is given. The chain uses TRBV7-7 and TRBJ2-7; the table gives TRBD1 as D, unverified against the DNA. The CDR3 length equals 14 residues, ends included. CDR1 is SSHAT, CDR2 FNYEAQ, per germline (reference sequence). The CDR3 loop is CASSFSGQGETQYF.

About this clonotype itself: The junction departs from the called germline gene at one end, perhaps through a read error. The chain employs TRBV10-3 and TRBJ2-3, with D possibly TRBD2 on 5 matching bases. Germline values: CDR1 ENHRY, CDR2 SYGVKD. The CDR3 totals 13 residues. CDR3 protein: CAIFGVGTDAQYF. CDR3 coding DNA: TGTGCCATCTTCGGGGTTGGCACAGATGCGCAGTATTTT.